This T cell receptor beta chain was identified in a study of regulatory T cells in long-lasting Graves disease. Construction of the TCR beta libraries employed iRepertoire HTBI primers in conjunction with Arm-PCR of CDR3 regions. TCRdb re-analysed the multiplex PCR reads in MiXCR, keeping a single row per CDR3 protein. This table has about 540,000 distinct CDR3 sequences, around an eighth appearing once. Noted time point: newly diagnosed GD, antithyroid drugs for less than 3 months. There was RNA extracted from PBMCs, and the TCR library was made from it. The study's findings and limits: Less diverse TCR repertoires were seen in persistent Graves' patients than in newly diagnosed ones. Patients with persistent disease shared 2,900 or so public clonotypes, outpacing the roughly 1,000 shared by new patients. Limited samples may have lowered accuracy.

The germline gives CDR1 DFQATT, CDR2 SNEGSKA (reference sequence). The CDR3 totals 18 residues. To note about this clonotype: Its antigen is not known.

The same specimen was also included in a second study, on T cells in Graves' hyperthyroidism and ophthalmopathy. That report adds: An initial round of RT-PCR targeting the TCR CDR3 relied on the HTBI primer set.

The sequence came from a man in his thirties or forties with Graves disease. The sample here was peripheral blood mononuclear cells (PBMCs), taken at new diagnosis, from a patient treated with antithyroid drugs. The J gene is TRBJ2-3, the V gene TRBV20-1; tentative D call: TRBD1 (6 bases). Gene TRBJ2-1 matches the end of the DNA better, so the J call may be wrong. CDR3 loop: CSARGILDRPSVGFEQFF. In nucleotides, the CDR3 is TGCAGTGCTAGAGGGATACTCGACAGGCCGTCGGTCGGGTTTGAGCAGTTCTTC.